The 27 T cell receptor beta chains presented below share a single source sample, sequenced in a study of cytomegalovirus exposure and HLA in healthy donors. This PCR relied on a set of 60 Vbeta primers and 13 Jbeta primers. Only in-frame clones appear in the TCRdb table, and some are missing; sequencing was by immunoSEQ multiplex PCR. The profile shows some 170,000 clones, roughly 76% of them singletons. Sequencing input: PBMCs. These receptors all stem from a man between 60 and 75 years old in good health and CMV-seronegative.

The chain couples TRBV18 to TRBJ2-2, with D possibly being TRBD2 (5 bases). V lost 4 bases and J lost 1, with 10 bases in between. The CDR3 runs to 15 residues. In germline, CDR1 is KGHSH, CDR2 LQKENI. The CDR3 protein is CASSRVGENTGELFF. The DNA of the CDR3 is TGTGCCAGCTCACGAGTCGGGGAGAACACCGGGGAGCTGTTTTTT.

There are a few counts of this clone. The V call is TRBV18, the J call TRBJ2-3; TRBD2 might be the D (6 bases). In germline, CDR1 is KGHSH, CDR2 LQKENI. V was shortened by 3 bases and J by 0 bases, with 16 bases between the two germline ends. CDR3 size: 17 residues. The CDR3: CASSPNPLAASTDTQYF. As DNA, the CDR3 is TGTGCCAGCTCACCGAACCCGTTAGCGGCTAGCACAGATACGCAGTATTTT.

Points on this clone: At one end, the junction sequence differs from germline, possibly due to a read error. The J gene is TRBJ1-6, the V gene TRBV7-9; TRBD1 aligns across 8 bases. The CDR3 consists of 15 residues. Germline V gene lookup returns CDR1 SEHNR and CDR2 FQNEAQ (reference sequence). CDR3 nucleotides: TGTTCCAGCAGCTTAGACGCAGGGGGCTGGTCACCCCTCCACTTT. This translates into CSSSLDAGGWSPLHF. Full variable domain (outside the CDR3, taken from reference TRBV7-9 and TRBJ1-6): DTGVSQNPRHKITKRGQNVTFRCDPISEHNRLYWYRQTLGQGPEFLTYFQNEAQLEKSRLLSDRFSAERPKGSFSTLEIQRTEQGDSAMYLCSSSLDAGGWSPLHFGNGTRLTVT.

The rearrangement links TRBV5-6 to TRBJ2-7; D possibly corresponds to TRBD1 (6 bases). Trimming removed 2 bases at V and 3 bases at J, with 9 bases between. The V gene's germline CDR1 is SGHDT and CDR2 YYEEEE. The CDR3 has 13 amino acids. CDR3 in DNA: TGTGCCAGCAGCTTTGGCAGGGGCTACGAGCAGTACTTC. Translating gives CASSFGRGYEQYF.

V usage is TRBV5-4 and J usage is TRBJ1-1; a possible D gene is TRBD1 (6 bases). V lost 4 bases, J lost 4 bases, and 17 bases lay in between. There are 15 residues in the CDR3. Per germline, CDR1 SGHNT and CDR2 YYREEE (reference sequence). In nucleotides, the CDR3 is TGTGCCAGCAGCGCGACAGGTTTCGGCGGCACTGAAGCTTTCTTT. It codes for CASSATGFGGTEAFF.

The chain uses TRBV5-8 and TRBJ2-1, with D perhaps matching TRBD2 (5 bases). CDR1 SGHTS and CDR2 YDEGEE come from the germline V gene. V lost 3 bases and J lost 7, with 14 bases in between. This CDR3 is 14 amino acids long. As DNA, the CDR3 is TGTGCCAGCAGCTCCCGGACGGGGTGGAATGAGCAGTTCTTC. This encodes CASSSRTGWNEQFF.

The chain joins TRBV7-2 to TRBJ1-4; possibly TRBD1 for D (5 bases). The CDR3 consists of 14 residues. Looked up from germline, CDR1 is SGHTA and CDR2 is FQGNSA. Trimming left V 5 bases short and J 0 bases short, with 7 bases between. In DNA, the CDR3 is TGTGCCAGCAGCCCACAGGCAACTAATGAAAAACTGTTTTTT. Translated: CASSPQATNEKLFF.

The chain carries TRBV7-3 and TRBJ2-2, with TRBD1 identical over 9 bases. The CDR3 runs 16 residues. Germline trimming cut 4 bases from V and 0 bases from J; bases unmatched to any gene: 3. CDR1 is SGHTA, CDR2 FQGTGA, per germline. The CDR3 DNA sequence: TGTGCCAGCAGCTCTACAGGGGGCACGAACACCGGGGAGCTGTTTTTT. It codes for CASSSTGGTNTGELFF.

The gene calls are TRBV12-5 and TRBJ2-2, with 9 bases identical to TRBD1. The CDR3 runs 19 residues. Germline CDR1 is LGHNT and CDR2 is FRNRAP. V lost 1 base to trimming and J lost 3 bases; unmatched junction nucleotides: 12. In DNA form, the CDR3 reads TGTGCTAGTGGTTTGGGCAAACTCCGACAGGGGGTTTACACCGGGGAGCTGTTTTTT. It specifies CASGLGKLRQGVYTGELFF. Variable domain in full (rest from reference TRBV12-5 and TRBJ2-2): DARVTQTPRHKVTEMGQEVTMRCQPILGHNTVFWYRQTMMQGLELLAYFRNRAPLDDSGMPKDRFSAEMPDATLATLKIQPSEPRDSAVYFCASGLGKLRQGVYTGELFFGEGSRLTVL.

J is TRBJ2-7 and V is TRBV27; maybe TRBD2 (6 bases). The J call is uncertain, as TRBJ2-5 better fits the DNA end. The length of the CDR3 is 14 residues. Germline V gene data show CDR1 as MNHEY and CDR2 as SMNVEV (reference sequence). CDR3 DNA: TGTGCCAGCAGTCCCGGGGGTGAGCAAGAGACCCAGTACTTC. Translating it yields CASSPGGEQETQYF.

The J gene is TRBJ2-3, the V gene TRBV5-6, with 10 positions matching TRBD2. J gave up 3 bases and V 0 bases, and 10 bases lay outside the gene matches. Germline V gene sequence: CDR1 SGHDT, CDR2 YYEEEE. This CDR3 is built from 18 residues. The CDR3 sequence: CASSLVGLAGVGTDTQYF. The CDR3 nucleotides read TGTGCCAGCAGCTTGGTGGGCCTAGCGGGAGTTGGTACAGATACGCAGTATTTT. Complete variable domain (other parts from reference TRBV5-6 and TRBJ2-3): DAGVTQSPTHLIKTRGQQVTLRCSPKSGHDTVSWYQQALGQGPQFIFQYYEEEERQRGNFPDRFSGHQFPNYSSELNVNALLLGDSALYLCASSLVGLAGVGTDTQYFGPGTRLTVL.

The sample holds one count of this clone. The rearrangement joins TRBV10-3 to TRBJ2-7, with 10 nucleotides matching TRBD1. The CDR3 contains 14 residues. Trimming removed 2 bases from V and 3 bases from J; junction bases left unmatched: 1. CDR1 and CDR2 from the germline V gene are ENHRY and SYGVKD. Written as DNA, the CDR3 is TGTGCCATCAGTGAGGGGGACAGGGGCTACGAGCAGTACTTC. Translation gives CAISEGDRGYEQYF.

The chain employs TRBV6-5 and TRBJ2-7; D not certain. Between the trimmed V and J ends, which lost 5 bases and 0 bases, there was a span of 11 bases. CDR3 size: 14 residues. CDR1 and CDR2 (germline): MNHEY, SVGAGI. For the CDR3, the DNA is TGTGCCAGCAGTGGCCACAGTGGCTCCTACGAGCAGTACTTC. Translation: CASSGHSGSYEQYF.

This clone is a singleton in its sample. The chain carries TRBV27 and TRBJ1-1, with 9 bases identical to TRBD1. This CDR3 spans 15 amino acids. Germline V gene sequence: CDR1 MNHEY, CDR2 SMNVEV (reference sequence). J gave up 3 bases and V 6 bases, and 8 bases lay outside the gene matches. This CDR3 is CASSKGQGLYTEAFF. In DNA form, the CDR3 reads TGTGCCAGCAGCAAAGGACAGGGGCTTTACACTGAAGCTTTCTTT.

Points on this clone: The junction differs from germline at one of its ends, possibly a read error. The rearrangement uses TRBV7-9 and TRBJ2-7; D call uncertain. Germline V lookup: CDR1 SEHNR, CDR2 FQNEAQ (reference sequence). This CDR3 contains 11 residues. The CDR3 DNA reads as TGTTCCAGCGCCAGTAATTACGAGCAGTACTTC. Residues: CSSASNYEQYF.

V usage is TRBV5-1 and J usage is TRBJ1-1; 7 bases are shared with TRBD1. V shed 0 bases and J 3 bases; nucleotides not matched to a gene: 2. In germline, CDR1 is SGHRS, CDR2 YFSETQ. The CDR3 sequence is 14 residues long. Here the CDR3 reads CASSLDTGDTEAFF. Written as DNA, the CDR3 is TGCGCCAGCAGCTTGGACACAGGGGACACTGAAGCTTTCTTT.

This rearrangement joins TRBV10-3 to TRBJ2-7; 9 bases line up with TRBD1. CDR1 ENHRY and CDR2 SYGVKD come from the germline V gene. V dropped 6 bases and J dropped 6; count of bases not matched to a gene: 6. The CDR3 is made up of 13 amino acids. CDR3 nucleotides: TGTGCCATCAGCTCGGACAGGGGCCTCGAGCAGTACTTC. The encoded protein is CAISSDRGLEQYF.

By sample share, this clone is medium-sized. The chain carries TRBV19 and TRBJ2-7; 7 nucleotides match TRBD2. With 7 bases clipped from V and 4 bases from J, the junction kept 10 bases outside the gene matches. Per germline, CDR1 LNHDA and CDR2 SQIVND (reference sequence). The CDR3 totals 14 residues. In DNA, the CDR3 is TGTGCCAGTACCTCCGGGGGGACCCCGTACGAGCAGTACTTC. Translated, it gives CASTSGGTPYEQYF.

The CDR3 region has the DNA TGCAGCGCCAGTAGGAGCGGGGCTACCTTGGGGAACGAGCAGTACTTC. Protein sequence: CSASRSGATLGNEQYF. This chain links TRBV29-1 with TRBJ2-7; 7 bases fit TRBD2. J gave up 5 bases and V 7 bases, and 20 bases lay outside the gene matches. Germline V gene data show CDR1 as SQVTM and CDR2 as ANQGSEA. This CDR3 spans 16 amino acids.

The chain recombines TRBV5-5 with TRBJ1-5; TRBD1 agrees at 10 bases. Trimming removed 6 bases from V and 7 bases from J; junction bases left unmatched: 7. CDR3 length: 14 residues. Germline loops: CDR1 SGHKS, CDR2 YYEKEE (reference sequence). The CDR3 DNA is TGTGCCAGCAAATCCGGGACAGGGGACCAGCCCCAGCATTTT. Protein product: CASKSGTGDQPQHF.

The sample holds one count of this clone. This chain connects TRBV7-9 to TRBJ2-7; 7 positions agree with TRBD1. Looked up from germline, CDR1 is SEHNR and CDR2 is FQNEAQ (reference sequence). Trimming removed 1 base from V and 11 bases from J; junction bases left unmatched: 11. CDR3 size: 14 residues. The CDR3 sequence is CASSLGQDKGAEYF. The CDR3 nucleotides read TGTGCCAGCAGCTTAGGGCAGGATAAGGGGGCGGAGTACTTC.

The chain employs TRBV9 and TRBJ1-2; TRBD1 matches 7 bases. Per germline, CDR1 SGDLS and CDR2 YYNGEE. V dropped 0 bases and J dropped 4; count of bases not matched to a gene: 3. The CDR3 runs to 14 residues. CDR3 residues: CASSVGDRAYGYTF. The DNA of the CDR3 is TGTGCCAGCAGCGTAGGGGACAGAGCCTATGGCTACACCTTC. Variable domain in full (rest from reference TRBV9 and TRBJ1-2): DSGVTQTPKHLITATGQRVTLRCSPRSGDLSVYWYQQSLDQGLQFLIQYYNGEERAKGNILERFSAQQFPDLHSELNLSSLELGDSALYFCASSVGDRAYGYTFGSGTRLTVV.

J is TRBJ1-2 and V is TRBV5-1; 10 positions agree with TRBD1. The junction had 9 bases not matched to a gene; V was cut back by 0 bases and J by 13 bases. This CDR3 is built from 14 residues. From germline, CDR1 is SGHRS and CDR2 YFSETQ. CDR3 loop: CASSLAPDRGGSTF. CDR3 bases: TGCGCCAGCAGCTTGGCCCCGGACAGGGGGGGGTCCACCTTC.

CDR3 DNA: TGTGCCAGCAGCCTTCAAGGACAGGGGGAAGATACGCAGTATTTT. It translates to CASSLQGQGEDTQYF. V usage is TRBV9 and J usage is TRBJ2-3; 10 positions match TRBD1. Germline-derived CDR1 and CDR2 are SGDLS and YYNGEE. The CDR3 length is 15 residues. J was trimmed by 5 bases and V by 4 bases; bases with no gene match: 7.

V and J are TRBV9 and TRBJ2-7; 11 bases line up with TRBD2. J lost 1 base, V lost 8 bases, and 2 bases had no gene match. The CDR3 contains 13 residues. Germline values: CDR1 SGDLS, CDR2 YYNGEE. Written as DNA, the CDR3 is TGTGCCAGTGGGACTAGCGGTTCCTACGAGCAGTACTTC. This translates into CASGTSGSYEQYF.

This chain connects TRBV4-1 to TRBJ2-7; a weak D match, TRBD2 (5 bases). The CDR3 has 17 amino acids. The germline V gene has CDR1 MGHRA and CDR2 YSYEKL. V was pared by 0 bases and J by 4 bases, with 19 bases between. CDR3 sequence (DNA): TGCGCCAGCAGCCAAGAGTTAAGGGTGGAGGCCGGGTACGAGCAGTACTTC. Protein sequence: CASSQELRVEAGYEQYF.

This rearrangement joins TRBV5-1 to TRBJ1-1, with D hard to call. The CDR3 loop spans 13 amino acids. Trimming removed 6 bases at V and 1 base at J, with 10 bases between. Germline V CDR1 and CDR2: SGHRS, YFSETQ. The CDR3 DNA follows: TGCGCCAGCAAAAGGGAGCGGAACACTGAAGCTTTCTTT. Translating gives CASKRERNTEAFF.